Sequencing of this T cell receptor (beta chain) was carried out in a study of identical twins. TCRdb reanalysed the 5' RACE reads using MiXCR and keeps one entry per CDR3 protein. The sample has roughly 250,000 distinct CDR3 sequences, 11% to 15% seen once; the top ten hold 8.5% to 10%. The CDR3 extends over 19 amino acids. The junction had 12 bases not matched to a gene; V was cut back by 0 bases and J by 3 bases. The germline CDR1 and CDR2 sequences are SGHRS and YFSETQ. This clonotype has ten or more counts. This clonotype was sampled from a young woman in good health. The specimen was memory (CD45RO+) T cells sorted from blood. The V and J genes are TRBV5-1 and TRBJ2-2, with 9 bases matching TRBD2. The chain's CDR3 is CASSLASSGTPGHTGELFF. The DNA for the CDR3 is TGCGCCAGCAGCTTGGCGTCTAGCGGGACCCCGGGGCACACCGGGGAGCTGTTTTTT.